This T cell receptor (beta chain) was identified in a study of T cells and Merkel cell carcinoma outcomes. Overall study findings and caveats: Repertoire plus T-cell density reportedly predicted Merkel cell carcinoma outcomes.

Turning to this clone: Its target is unknown.

Germline V lookup: CDR1 LNHNV, CDR2 YYDKDF (reference sequence). Trimming stripped 5 bases from V and 2 bases from J, with 12 bases between. The CDR3 extends over 14 amino acids. Here immunoSEQ multiplex PCR was the method, and the copy in TCRdb shows in-frame clones only, minus some. The repertoire has approximately 6,500 clones, 70% to 80% of them found once; the top ten carry just under 6%. Sequences were obtained from tumor tissue from Merkel cell carcinoma. The sequence was collected from a human donor with Merkel cell carcinoma. The chain links TRBV15 to TRBJ1-2; D unclear. The chain's CDR3 is CATSRLDTNYGYTF. In DNA form, the CDR3 reads TGTGCCACCAGCCGCCTAGACACGAACTATGGCTACACCTTC.